This T cell receptor (beta chain) is drawn from a study of blood T cell repertoires in COVID-19. At the level of the study: The samples span acute and convalescent COVID-19 from the United States, Italy and Spain. PBMCs, B-cell-depleted T cells, or T cells were the source of the cDNA or gDNA that made up the material.

This CDR3 region has 13 residues. The germline gives CDR1 GTSNPN, CDR2 SVGIG (reference sequence). V lost 1 base, J lost 5 bases, and 9 bases lay in between. Per the authors' pipeline: Amplification from reference gene primers served as the basis for estimated nucleated cell counts. The protocol was immunoSEQ multiplex PCR, while the TCRdb copy is restricted to in-frame clones and leaves out a portion. The V and J calls and clone size were taken over from that table, and D and trimming were inferred from the DNA. Of over 200,000 clones listed, roughly 87% are singletons. The clonotype was recovered from a man aged 40-55 years with active or convalescent COVID-19. The J gene is TRBJ1-5, the V gene TRBV30, with D perhaps matching TRBD1 (5 bases). The sequencing sample was made of peripheral blood. CDR3 sequence reads: CAWSGGTDQPQHF. DNA for the CDR3: TGTGCCTGGAGTGGCGGGACTGATCAGCCCCAGCATTTT.